One and the same sample provided the 3 T cell receptor beta chains below, sequenced in a study of T cells in Graves' hyperthyroidism and ophthalmopathy. Researchers took RNA transcripts and amplified the TCR beta CDR3 regions from them. HTBI primers drove first-round RT-PCR of the TCR CDR3. TCRdb re-called the multiplex PCR reads through MiXCR, storing one row per CDR3 protein. The data show 300,000 to 400,000 distinct CDR3 sequences, with 11% to 15% seen just once and approximately 25% held by the top ten. The sample consisted of blood. The origin of the receptors is a woman in her thirties with Graves' hyperthyroidism.

This clonotype was found a few times. V and J are TRBV10-3 and TRBJ2-1; tentative D call: TRBD1 (5 bases). The CDR3 length is 13 residues. Germline values: CDR1 ENHRY, CDR2 SYGVKD. Trimming took off 7 bases at V and 8 bases at J, with 15 bases between the two ends. CDR3 sequence (DNA): TGTGCCATCAAGGCAGTAGGGGTACATGAGCAGTTCTTC. Amino acids: CAIKAVGVHEQFF.

This clonotype was picked up a small number of times. A read error may be the cause here, since a much bigger clone is one base away. The chain joins TRBV28 to TRBJ1-1; D unclear. Trimming took 10 bases from V and 3 from J, leaving 6 bases between them. CDR3 length equals 10 residues. Germline values: CDR1 MDHEN, CDR2 SYDVKM. In DNA form, the CDR3 reads TGTGCCATCATATACACTGAAGCTTTCTTT. The encoded protein is CAIIYTEAFF.

This clonotype showed up just a few times. V and J are TRBV20-1 and TRBJ2-1; no reliable D call. Germline V gene lookup returns CDR1 DFQATT and CDR2 SNEGSKA (reference sequence). V gave up 3 bases and J gave up 6 bases, with 18 bases separating them. The CDR3 has 15 residues. The CDR3 nucleotides are TGCAGTGCTAGCCCCATTACAAAAACGAGCAATGAGCAGTTCTTC. Translation: CSASPITKTSNEQFF.